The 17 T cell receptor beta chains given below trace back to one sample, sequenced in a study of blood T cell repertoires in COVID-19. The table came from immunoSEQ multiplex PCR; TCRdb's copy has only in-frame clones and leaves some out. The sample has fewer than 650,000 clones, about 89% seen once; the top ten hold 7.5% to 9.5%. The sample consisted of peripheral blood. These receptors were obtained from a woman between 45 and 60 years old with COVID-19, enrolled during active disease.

In nucleotides, the CDR3 is TGTGCCAGCAGCCAAGGGGGCAAAGGGACTGAAGCTTTCTTT. This encodes CASSQGGKGTEAFF. The V and J genes are TRBV3-1 (or the pseudogene TRBV3-2) and TRBJ1-1; D possibly corresponds to TRBD1 (5 bases). Trimming left V 1 base short and J 5 bases short, with 11 bases between. Germline values: CDR1 LGHDT, CDR2 YNNKEL (reference sequence). CDR3 size: 14 residues.

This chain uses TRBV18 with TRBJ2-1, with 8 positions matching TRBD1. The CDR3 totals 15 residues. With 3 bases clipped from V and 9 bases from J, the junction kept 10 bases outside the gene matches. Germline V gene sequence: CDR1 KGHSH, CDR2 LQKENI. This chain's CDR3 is CASSPPTGETAEQFF. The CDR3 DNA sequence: TGTGCCAGCTCACCCCCGACAGGGGAGACGGCTGAGCAGTTCTTC.

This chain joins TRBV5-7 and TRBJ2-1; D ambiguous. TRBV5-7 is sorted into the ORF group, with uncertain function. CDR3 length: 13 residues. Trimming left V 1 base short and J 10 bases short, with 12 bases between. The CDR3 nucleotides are TGTGCCAGCAGCTTGTGCCTCCCTCAGGAGCAGTTCTTC. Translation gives CASSLCLPQEQFF.

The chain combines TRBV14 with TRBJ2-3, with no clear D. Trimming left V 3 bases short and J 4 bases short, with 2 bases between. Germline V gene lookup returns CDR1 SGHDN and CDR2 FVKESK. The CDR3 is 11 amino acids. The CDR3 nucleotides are TGTGCCAGCAGCCACGCAGATACGCAGTATTTT. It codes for CASSHADTQYF.

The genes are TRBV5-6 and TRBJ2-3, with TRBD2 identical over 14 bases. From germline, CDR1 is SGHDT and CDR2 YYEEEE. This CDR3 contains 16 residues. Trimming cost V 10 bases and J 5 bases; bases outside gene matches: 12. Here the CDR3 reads CALGRLAGGHQDTQYF. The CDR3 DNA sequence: TGTGCCCTAGGGAGACTAGCGGGGGGGCACCAAGATACGCAGTATTTT.

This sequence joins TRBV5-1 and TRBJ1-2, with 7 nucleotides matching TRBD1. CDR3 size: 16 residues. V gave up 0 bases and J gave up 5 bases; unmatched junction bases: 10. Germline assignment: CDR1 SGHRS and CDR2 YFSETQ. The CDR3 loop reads CASSLGHPGQPYGYTF. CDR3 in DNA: TGCGCCAGCAGCTTGGGGCATCCGGGACAGCCTTATGGCTACACCTTC.

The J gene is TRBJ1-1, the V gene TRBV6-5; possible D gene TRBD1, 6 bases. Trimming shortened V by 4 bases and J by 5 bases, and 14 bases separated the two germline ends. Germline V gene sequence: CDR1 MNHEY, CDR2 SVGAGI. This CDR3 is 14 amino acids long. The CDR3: CASSLQGVWTEAFF. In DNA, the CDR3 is TGTGCCAGCAGTTTACAGGGCGTTTGGACTGAAGCTTTCTTT.

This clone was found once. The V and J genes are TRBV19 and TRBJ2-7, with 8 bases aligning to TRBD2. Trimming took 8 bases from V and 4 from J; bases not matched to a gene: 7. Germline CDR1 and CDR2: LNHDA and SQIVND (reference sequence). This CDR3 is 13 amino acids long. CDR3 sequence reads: CASSGGPVYEQYF. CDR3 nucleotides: TGTGCCAGTTCGGGGGGGCCGGTTTACGAGCAGTACTTC.

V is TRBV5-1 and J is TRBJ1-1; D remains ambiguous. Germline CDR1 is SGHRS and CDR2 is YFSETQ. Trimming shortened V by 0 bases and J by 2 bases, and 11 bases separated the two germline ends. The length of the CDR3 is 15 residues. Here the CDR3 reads CASSLDGKPNTEAFF. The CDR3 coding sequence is TGCGCCAGCAGCTTGGACGGGAAACCTAACACTGAAGCTTTCTTT.

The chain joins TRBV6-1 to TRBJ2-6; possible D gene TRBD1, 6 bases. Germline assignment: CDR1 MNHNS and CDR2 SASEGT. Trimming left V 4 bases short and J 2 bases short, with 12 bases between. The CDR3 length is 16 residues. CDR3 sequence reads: CASSVKGDPGANVLTF. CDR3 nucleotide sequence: TGTGCCAGCAGTGTAAAGGGGGATCCTGGGGCCAACGTCCTGACTTTC.

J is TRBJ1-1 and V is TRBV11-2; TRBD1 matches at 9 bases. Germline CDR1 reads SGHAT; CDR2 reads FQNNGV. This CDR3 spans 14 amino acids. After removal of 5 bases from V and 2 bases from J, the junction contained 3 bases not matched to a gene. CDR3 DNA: TGTGCCAGCAGCGGACAGGGGCGAAACACTGAAGCTTTCTTT. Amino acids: CASSGQGRNTEAFF.

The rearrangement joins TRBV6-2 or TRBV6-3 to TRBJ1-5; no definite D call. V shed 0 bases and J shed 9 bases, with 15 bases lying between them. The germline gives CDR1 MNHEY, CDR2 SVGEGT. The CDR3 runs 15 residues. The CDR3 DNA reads TGTGCCAGCAGTTACTCGAACGCCCGAGAAAGGCCCCAGCATTTT. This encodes CASSYSNARERPQHF.

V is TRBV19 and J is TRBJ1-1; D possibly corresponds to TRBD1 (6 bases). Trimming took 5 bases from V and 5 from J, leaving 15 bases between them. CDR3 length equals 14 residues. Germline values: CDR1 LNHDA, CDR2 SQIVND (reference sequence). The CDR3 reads CASSFQGWGTEAFF. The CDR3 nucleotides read TGTGCCAGTAGTTTTCAGGGGTGGGGTACTGAAGCTTTCTTT.

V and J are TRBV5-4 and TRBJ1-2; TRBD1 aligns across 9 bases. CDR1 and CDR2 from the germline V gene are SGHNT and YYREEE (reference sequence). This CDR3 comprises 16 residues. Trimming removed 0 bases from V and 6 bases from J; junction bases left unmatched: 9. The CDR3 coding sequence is TGTGCCAGCAGCTTGGAACGAGGGACAGGGAAGAATGGCTACACCTTC. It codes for CASSLERGTGKNGYTF. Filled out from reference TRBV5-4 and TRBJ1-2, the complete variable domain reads ETGVTQSPTHLIKTRGQQVTLRCSSQSGHNTVSWYQQALGQGPQFIFQYYREEENGRGNFPPRFSGLQFPNYSSELNVNALELDDSALYLCASSLERGTGKNGYTFGSGTRLTVV.

The DNA for the CDR3 is TGCGCCAGCAGCTTTCGACAGGGTGCCACCTACAATGAGCAGTTCTTC. Translated: CASSFRQGATYNEQFF. The V gene is TRBV5-1, the J gene TRBJ2-1; 7 nucleotides agree with TRBD1. The J segment lost 2 bases and the V segment lost 2 bases, leaving 7 bases of the junction unmatched. This CDR3 has 16 residues. Germline CDR1 is SGHRS and CDR2 is YFSETQ. The full variable domain, rest sourced from reference TRBV5-1 and TRBJ2-1, is KAGVTQTPRYLIKTRGQQVTLSCSPISGHRSVSWYQQTPGQGLQFLFEYFSETQRNKGNFPGRFSGRQFSNSRSEMNVSTLELGDSALYLCASSFRQGATYNEQFFGPGTRLTVL.

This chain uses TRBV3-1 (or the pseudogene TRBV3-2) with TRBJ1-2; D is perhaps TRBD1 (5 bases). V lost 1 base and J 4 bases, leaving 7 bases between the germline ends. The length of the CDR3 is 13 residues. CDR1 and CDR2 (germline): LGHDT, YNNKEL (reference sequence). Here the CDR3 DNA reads TGTGCCAGCAGCCAAGGGGGCCTCTATGGCTACACCTTC. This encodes CASSQGGLYGYTF.

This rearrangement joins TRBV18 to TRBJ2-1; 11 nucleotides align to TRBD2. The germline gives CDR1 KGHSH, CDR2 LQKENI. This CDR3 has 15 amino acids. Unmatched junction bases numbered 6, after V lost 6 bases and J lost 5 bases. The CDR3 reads CASSLLAGDDNEQFF. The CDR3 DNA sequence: TGTGCCAGCTCCTTACTAGCGGGGGATGACAATGAGCAGTTCTTC.